In this sample, the clone carrying this T cell receptor (beta chain) turned up a few times. As yet, its antigen is unknown. Per the germline V gene, CDR1 is SEHNR and CDR2 is FQNEAQ (reference sequence). Trimming removed 8 bases from V and 8 bases from J, with 7 bases in between. CDR3 length: 10 residues. Quantitative 5'-RACE was performed with molecular barcodes, and it yielded the TCR beta libraries. MiXCR, applied by TCRdb to the 5' RACE reads, yields one record per CDR3 protein. This sample has under 950,000 distinct CDR3 sequences, with around 20% found just once. This specimen comes from a study of CD8 T cells in ankylosing spondylitis. Overall study findings and caveats: Typical of ankylosing spondylitis blood, it appeared, was a TCR beta motif of roughly eight highly homologous variants. Peripheral blood samples showed relatively rare disease-linked clones, and these clones were CD8+.

Sequencing input: blood, either unsorted or a sorted T cell fraction (not recorded which). This receptor was obtained from a male donor with ankylosing spondylitis. The J gene is TRBJ2-1, the V gene TRBV7-9, with unresolved D. The CDR3 DNA is TGTGCCAGCGACGTCGATGAGCAGTTCTTC. It codes for CASDVDEQFF.